The 20 T cell receptor beta chains reported below all come from one sample, sequenced in a study of early T cells in non-severe SARS-CoV-2 infection. TCRdb reprocessed the 5' RACE reads via MiXCR and lists one record per CDR3 protein. The sample consists of about 63,000 distinct CDR3 sequences, approximately 13% of them appearing once. The sample taken for sequencing was whole blood. The receptors stem from an adult who was a healthcare worker with PCR-confirmed SARS-CoV-2 infection or an uninfected control (not recorded which).

This clonotype was detected many times. The chain combines TRBV6-6 with TRBJ1-6; the D is unclear. This CDR3 region has 15 residues. V lost 5 bases and J lost 3, with 11 bases in between. The germline CDR1 and CDR2 sequences are MNHNY and SVGAGI (reference sequence). The chain's CDR3 is CASSTVSNYNSPLHF. In nucleotides, the CDR3 is TGTGCCAGCAGTACCGTTTCCAACTATAATTCACCCCTCCACTTT.

This clonotype has a count of ten or more. The rearrangement uses TRBV29-1 and TRBJ2-3; 8 bases are a match to TRBD2. The germline V gene encodes CDR1 SQVTM and CDR2 ANQGSEA. The CDR3 runs 14 residues. V trimming: 7 bases; J trimming: 4 bases; junction bases outside the gene matches: 10. CDR3: CSANGLAGADTQYF. DNA for the CDR3: TGCAGCGCTAACGGACTAGCCGGCGCAGATACGCAGTATTTT.

This clonotype was observed many times. CDR3 in amino acids: CASSPAGASGLFF. The CDR3 nucleotides are TGTGCCAGCAGCCCTGCGGGGGCATCGGGGCTGTTTTTT. The rearrangement links TRBV7-9 to TRBJ1-4, with D possibly matching TRBD1 (6 bases). Trimming pared 5 bases from V and 14 bases from J, leaving 18 bases between. CDR1 is SEHNR and CDR2 is FQNEAQ in the germline V gene (reference sequence). The CDR3 runs to 13 residues.

The CDR3 DNA sequence: TGCAGTGCTAGCCAGGGACAGGGATCTGGAAACACCATATATTTT. It specifies CSASQGQGSGNTIYF. The chain couples TRBV20-1 to TRBJ1-3; 9 bases agree with TRBD1. The CDR3 spans 15 residues. J lost 1 base, V lost 3 bases, and 4 bases had no gene match. CDR1 is DFQATT, CDR2 SNEGSKA, per germline (reference sequence).

This clonotype was observed many times. The chain recombines TRBV10-2 with TRBJ2-3; TRBD1 might be the D (5 bases). This CDR3 contains 13 residues. The V gene's germline CDR1 is WSHSY and CDR2 SAAADI. The V and J ends lost 6 bases and 3 bases respectively, with 10 bases between them. The CDR3 nucleotides read TGCGCCAGCAGCGGTAGGGGTACAGATACGCAGTATTTT. This gives the protein CASSGRGTDTQYF.

This chain connects TRBV12-3 or TRBV12-4 to TRBJ2-3; 15 bases align to TRBD2. The CDR3 has 16 residues. With 6 bases clipped from V and 3 bases from J, the junction kept 4 bases outside the gene matches. CDR3 in DNA: TGTGCCAGCAGCCGGGGACTAGCGGGGGGAACAGATACGCAGTATTTT. It translates to CASSRGLAGGTDTQYF.

This clonotype was seen ten or more times. The chain has TRBV10-1 and TRBJ2-6; TRBD1 agrees at 7 bases. V shed 2 bases and J 5 bases; nucleotides not matched to a gene: 12. CDR1 and CDR2 from the germline V gene are WNHNN and SYGVQD (reference sequence). This CDR3 is built from 18 residues. DNA for the CDR3: TGCGCCAGCAGTGAGCCTTGGACAGGACGAATGTGGGCCAACGTCCTGACTTTC. It is translated as CASSEPWTGRMWANVLTF.

Many counts were recorded for this clonotype. The chain links TRBV6-5 to TRBJ2-4, with D perhaps TRBD1 or TRBD2 (5 bases each). Germline V gene lookup returns CDR1 MNHEY and CDR2 SVGAGI. This CDR3 region has 13 residues. Trimming took 8 bases from V and 7 from J, leaving 15 bases between them. The CDR3 DNA reads as TGTGCCAGCGGGAGTAAGGGGATGAACATTCAGTACTTC. Translated: CASGSKGMNIQYF.

The sample holds many counts of this clonotype. V and J are TRBV20-1 and TRBJ2-3, with 7 bases matching TRBD2. The germline V gene encodes CDR1 DFQATT and CDR2 SNEGSKA (reference sequence). The CDR3 is 16 residues long. V lost 1 base, J lost 3 bases, and 10 bases stayed unmatched. The CDR3 loop is CSARVLFGGSTDTQYF. In DNA, the CDR3 is TGCAGTGCTAGAGTTCTTTTCGGGGGGAGTACAGATACGCAGTATTTT.

There are a few counts of this clonotype. The V and J genes are TRBV30 and TRBJ2-1; D remains unclear. CDR1 and CDR2 (germline): GTSNPN, SVGIG (reference sequence). The CDR3 length is 11 residues. Between the trimmed V and J ends, which lost 2 bases and 15 bases, there was a span of 14 bases. In DNA, the CDR3 is TGTGCCTGGAGTATTAGGACCGTAAGGTTCTTC. Protein: CAWSIRTVRFF.

This clonotype has a count of ten or more. The chain joins TRBV20-1 to TRBJ1-1; possibly TRBD1 for D (5 bases). This CDR3 comprises 14 residues. Germline CDR1 and CDR2: DFQATT and SNEGSKA (reference sequence). The V and J ends lost 0 bases and 1 base respectively, with 9 bases between them. The CDR3 region is CSARDPRANTEAFF. The CDR3 DNA reads as TGCAGTGCTAGAGATCCCAGGGCGAACACTGAAGCTTTCTTT.

This clonotype was detected many times. V gene TRBV7-2 combines with J gene TRBJ2-1; D is undetermined. The germline V and J ends were trimmed by 3 bases and 6 bases, with 6 bases remaining between them. Germline CDR1 SGHTA, CDR2 FQGNSA. The length of the CDR3 is 12 residues. CDR3: CASSFESNEQFF. The CDR3 nucleotides are TGTGCCAGCAGCTTCGAGTCCAATGAGCAGTTCTTC. Full variable domain (remainder filled in from reference TRBV7-2 and TRBJ2-1): GAGVSQSPSNKVTEKGKDVELRCDPISGHTALYWYRQSLGQGLEFLIYFQGNSAPDKSGLPSDRFSAERTGGSVSTLTIQRTQQEDSAVYLCASSFESNEQFFGPGTRLTVL.

CDR3: CASSSQKTGRGQPQHF. As DNA, the CDR3 is TGTGCCAGCAGCTCGCAAAAGACAGGGAGAGGTCAGCCCCAGCATTTT. The chain is built from TRBV7-9 and TRBJ1-5, with 7 positions matching TRBD1. The CDR3 is made up of 16 amino acids. CDR1 is SEHNR and CDR2 is FQNEAQ in the germline V gene (reference sequence). V lost 4 bases and J lost 6; bases outside the gene matches: 12.

The table lists this clonotype with a few counts. This chain connects TRBV20-1 to TRBJ2-3; 7 bases line up with TRBD2. V gave up 5 bases and J gave up 6 bases; unmatched junction bases: 5. Germline V CDR1 and CDR2: DFQATT, SNEGSKA (reference sequence). The CDR3 contains 12 residues. In DNA form, the CDR3 reads TGCAGTGCTCCGCGGGGGACGGATACGCAGTATTTT. Translating gives CSAPRGTDTQYF.

This clonotype was observed a few times. The rearrangement joins TRBV4-3 to TRBJ2-2, with TRBD2 as a possible D gene (5 bases). The CDR3 contains 15 residues. Trimming cost V 0 bases and J 1 base, with 6 bases left between them. CDR1 and CDR2 (germline): LGHNA, YSLEER. The CDR3 protein is CASSQDGRNTGELFF. The CDR3 DNA sequence: TGCGCCAGCAGCCAAGATGGGAGGAACACCGGGGAGCTGTTTTTT.

The chain is built from TRBV2 and TRBJ1-4, with 8 bases matching TRBD1. With V trimmed by 4 bases and J by 8 bases, 6 bases remained unmatched. CDR1 is SNHLY, CDR2 FYNNEI, per germline. The CDR3 runs to 14 residues. The CDR3 here is CASSVQGAWEKLFF. The CDR3 DNA reads as TGTGCCAGCAGTGTTCAGGGGGCGTGGGAAAAACTGTTTTTT. The entire variable domain, with the rest obtained from reference TRBV2 and TRBJ1-4, is as follows: EPEVTQTPSHQVTQMGQEVILRCVPISNHLYFYWYRQILGQKVEFLVSFYNNEISEKSEIFDDQFSVERPDGSNFTLKIRSTKLEDSAMYFCASSVQGAWEKLFFGSGTQLSVL.

This clonotype has a count of ten or more. This chain links TRBV7-2 with TRBJ2-7; 9 bases match TRBD1. CDR1 is SGHTA and CDR2 is FQGNSA in the germline V gene. Trimming at V came to 2 bases and at J to 3 bases, leaving 8 bases not matched to a gene. The CDR3 runs to 16 residues. In DNA form, the CDR3 reads TGTGCCAGCAGCTTAATGTTCGGGACAGGGATCTACGAGCAGTACTTC. Amino acids: CASSLMFGTGIYEQYF.

This clonotype has ten or more counts. The chain recombines TRBV29-1 with TRBJ1-1, with D possibly being TRBD1 (5 bases). V lost 4 bases and J 2 bases, leaving 14 bases between the germline ends. CDR3 length: 14 amino acids. From germline, CDR1 is SQVTM and CDR2 ANQGSEA. As DNA, the CDR3 is TGCAGCGTTGCAGTAGGGCAGGGTAACACTGAAGCTTTCTTT. Translated, it gives CSVAVGQGNTEAFF.

In this sample, this clonotype turned up many times. The gene calls are TRBV14 and TRBJ2-3, with unresolved D. The V end was cut by 3 bases, the J end by 6 bases, with 16 bases between. This CDR3 is built from 15 residues. CDR1 is SGHDN, CDR2 FVKESK, per germline. The CDR3 sequence is CASSQDSGPTDTQYF. The CDR3 DNA reads TGTGCCAGCAGCCAGGATTCCGGTCCCACTGATACGCAGTATTTT.

This clonotype was seen a few times. The V gene is TRBV6-5, the J gene TRBJ1-1; D not resolved. The CDR3 length is 14 residues. Germline-derived CDR1 and CDR2 are MNHEY and SVGAGI. The V end was cut by 3 bases, the J end by 2 bases, with 10 bases between. The CDR3 nucleotides read TGTGCCAGCAGTTATCCCGGGTCCAACACTGAAGCTTTCTTT. This translates into CASSYPGSNTEAFF.